The text below deals with one T cell receptor beta chain. Patients included in sequencing had previously demonstrated CD8+CD57+ cell expansion by flow cytometry. Sampling of blood occurred while the patients had still received no therapy. This sample stems from a study of CD8+CD57+ T cells in acquired aplastic anemia. In the study overall: Sorted CD4+ and CD8+ cells yielded DNA averaging about 2.9 ug.

Template material for TCR beta VDJ and CDR3 profiling consisted of genomic DNA. From the reads, TCRdb called clonotypes with MiXCR, one entry per CDR3 protein. The repertoire holds 200,000 or so distinct CDR3 sequences, with approximately 60% as singletons. V lost 8 bases to trimming and J lost 4 bases, with 16 bases between them. Germline loops: CDR1 LNHDA, CDR2 SQIVND (reference sequence). The CDR3 covers 14 residues. The chain links TRBV19 to TRBJ2-3; D perhaps matches TRBD1 (5 bases). Input material: sorted CD4+, CD8+, or CD8+CD57+ T cells (not recorded which) from PBMCs. The TCR comes from a human donor with aplastic anemia. CDR3 in amino acids: CASGVGVDADTQYF. The CDR3 coding sequence is TGTGCCAGTGGGGTAGGGGTTGATGCAGATACGCAGTATTTT.